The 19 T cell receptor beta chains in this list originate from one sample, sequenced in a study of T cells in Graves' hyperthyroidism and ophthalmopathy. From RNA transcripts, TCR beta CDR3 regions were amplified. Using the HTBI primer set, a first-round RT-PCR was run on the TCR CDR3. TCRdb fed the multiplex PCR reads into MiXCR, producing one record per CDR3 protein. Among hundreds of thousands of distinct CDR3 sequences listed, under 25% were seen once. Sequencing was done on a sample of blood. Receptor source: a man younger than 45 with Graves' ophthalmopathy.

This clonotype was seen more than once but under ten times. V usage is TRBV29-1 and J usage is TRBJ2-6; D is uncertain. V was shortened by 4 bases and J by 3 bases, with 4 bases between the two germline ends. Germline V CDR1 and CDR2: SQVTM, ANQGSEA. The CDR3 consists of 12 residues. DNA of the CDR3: TGCAGCGTTGTGTATGGGGCCAACGTCCTGACTTTC. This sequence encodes CSVVYGANVLTF.

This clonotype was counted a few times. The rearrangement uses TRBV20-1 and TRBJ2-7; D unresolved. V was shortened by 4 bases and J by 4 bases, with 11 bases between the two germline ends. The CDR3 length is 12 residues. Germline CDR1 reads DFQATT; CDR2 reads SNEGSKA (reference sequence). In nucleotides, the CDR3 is TGCAGTGCTACCTCGACAAGGTACGAGCAGTACTTC. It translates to CSATSTRYEQYF.

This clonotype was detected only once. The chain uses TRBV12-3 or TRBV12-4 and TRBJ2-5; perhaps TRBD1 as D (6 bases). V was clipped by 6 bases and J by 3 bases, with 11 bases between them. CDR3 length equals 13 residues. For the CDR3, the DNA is TGTGCCAGCAGGCCGGACAGAGAAGAGACCCAGTACTTC. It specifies CASRPDREETQYF.

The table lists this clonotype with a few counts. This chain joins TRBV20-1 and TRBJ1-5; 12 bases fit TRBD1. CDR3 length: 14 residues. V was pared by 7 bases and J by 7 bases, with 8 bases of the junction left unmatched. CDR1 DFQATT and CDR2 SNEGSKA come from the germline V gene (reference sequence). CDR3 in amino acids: CSGRDRGLGQPQHF. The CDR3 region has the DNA TGCAGTGGCCGGGACAGGGGGCTAGGGCAGCCCCAGCATTTT.

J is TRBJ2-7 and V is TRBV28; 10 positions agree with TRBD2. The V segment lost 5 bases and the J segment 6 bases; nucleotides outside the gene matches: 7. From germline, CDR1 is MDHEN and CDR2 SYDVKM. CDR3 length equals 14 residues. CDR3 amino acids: CASSRSGRASEQYF. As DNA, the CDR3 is TGTGCCAGCAGTCGAAGCGGGAGGGCCAGCGAGCAGTACTTC.

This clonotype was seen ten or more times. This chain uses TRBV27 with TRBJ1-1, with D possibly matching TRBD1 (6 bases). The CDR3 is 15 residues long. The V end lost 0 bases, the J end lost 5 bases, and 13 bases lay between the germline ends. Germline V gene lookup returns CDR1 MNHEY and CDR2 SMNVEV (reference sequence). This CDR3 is CASSLSPQGFTEAFF. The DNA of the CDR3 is TGTGCCAGCAGTTTATCGCCACAGGGTTTTACTGAAGCTTTCTTT.

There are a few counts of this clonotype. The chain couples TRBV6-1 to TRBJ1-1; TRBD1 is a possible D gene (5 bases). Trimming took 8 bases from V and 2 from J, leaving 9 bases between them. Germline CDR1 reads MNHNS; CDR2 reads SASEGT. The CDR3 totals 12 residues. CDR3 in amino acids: CASWGRNTEAFF. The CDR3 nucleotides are TGTGCCAGCTGGGGCAGAAACACTGAAGCTTTCTTT.

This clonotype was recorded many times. The CDR3 is CASSSGGGRINTEAFF. The CDR3 nucleotides read TGTGCCAGCAGTTCCGGCGGCGGACGGATCAACACTGAAGCTTTCTTT. J is TRBJ1-1 and V is TRBV6-1; the D is unclear. CDR3 length: 16 residues. Trimming removed 5 bases at V and 2 bases at J, with 18 bases between. Germline assignment: CDR1 MNHNS and CDR2 SASEGT.

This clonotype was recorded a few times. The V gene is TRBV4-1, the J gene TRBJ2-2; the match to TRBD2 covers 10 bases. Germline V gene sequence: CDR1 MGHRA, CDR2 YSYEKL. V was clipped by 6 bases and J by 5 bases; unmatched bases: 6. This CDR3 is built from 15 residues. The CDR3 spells CASRPTSGRTGELFF. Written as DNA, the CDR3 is TGCGCCAGCAGGCCGACTAGCGGGCGAACCGGGGAGCTGTTTTTT.

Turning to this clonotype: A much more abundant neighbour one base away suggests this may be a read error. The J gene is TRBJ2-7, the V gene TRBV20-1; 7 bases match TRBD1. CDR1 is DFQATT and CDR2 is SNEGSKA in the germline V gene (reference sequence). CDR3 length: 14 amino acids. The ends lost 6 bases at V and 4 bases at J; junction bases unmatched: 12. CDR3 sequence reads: CSARVTGTLYEQYF. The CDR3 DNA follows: TGCAGTGCCAGGGTGACAGGGACCCTGTACGAGCAGTACTTC.

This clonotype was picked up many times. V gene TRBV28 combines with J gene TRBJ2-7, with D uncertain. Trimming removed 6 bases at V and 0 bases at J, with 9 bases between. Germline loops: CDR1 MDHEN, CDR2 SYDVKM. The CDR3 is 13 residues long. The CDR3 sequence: CASRRRNSYEQYF. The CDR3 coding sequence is TGTGCCAGCAGACGACGGAACTCCTACGAGCAGTACTTC. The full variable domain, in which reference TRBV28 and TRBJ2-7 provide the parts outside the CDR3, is DVKVTQSSRYLVKRTGEKVFLECVQDMDHENMFWYRQDPGLGLRLIYFSYDVKMKEKGDIPEGYSVSREKKERFSLILESASTNQTSMYLCASRRRNSYEQYFGPGTRLTVT.

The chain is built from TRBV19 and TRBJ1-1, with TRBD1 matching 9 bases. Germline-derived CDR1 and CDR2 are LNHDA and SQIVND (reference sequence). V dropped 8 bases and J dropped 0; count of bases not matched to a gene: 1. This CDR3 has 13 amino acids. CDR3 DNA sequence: TGTGCCAGTGGGACAGGGTTGAACACTGAAGCTTTCTTT. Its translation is CASGTGLNTEAFF.

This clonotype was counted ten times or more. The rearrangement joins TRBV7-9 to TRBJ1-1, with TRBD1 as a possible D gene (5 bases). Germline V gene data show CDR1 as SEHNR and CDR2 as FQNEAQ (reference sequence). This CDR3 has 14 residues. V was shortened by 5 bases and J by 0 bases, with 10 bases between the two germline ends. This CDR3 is CASSGGRMNTEAFF. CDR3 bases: TGTGCCAGCAGCGGGGGACGGATGAACACTGAAGCTTTCTTT.

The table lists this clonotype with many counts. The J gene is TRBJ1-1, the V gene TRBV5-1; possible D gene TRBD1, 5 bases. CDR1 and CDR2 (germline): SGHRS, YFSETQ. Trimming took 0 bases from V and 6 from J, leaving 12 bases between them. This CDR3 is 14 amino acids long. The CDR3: CASSLAWDPSEAFF. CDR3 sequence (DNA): TGCGCCAGCAGCTTGGCCTGGGACCCCTCTGAAGCTTTCTTT.

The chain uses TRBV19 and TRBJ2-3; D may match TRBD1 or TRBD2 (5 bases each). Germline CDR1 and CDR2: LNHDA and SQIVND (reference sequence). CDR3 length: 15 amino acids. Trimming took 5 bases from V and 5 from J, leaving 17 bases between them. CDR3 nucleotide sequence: TGTGCCAGTAGTGCCACCGGGGCTCATGGAGATACGCAGTATTTT. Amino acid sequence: CASSATGAHGDTQYF.

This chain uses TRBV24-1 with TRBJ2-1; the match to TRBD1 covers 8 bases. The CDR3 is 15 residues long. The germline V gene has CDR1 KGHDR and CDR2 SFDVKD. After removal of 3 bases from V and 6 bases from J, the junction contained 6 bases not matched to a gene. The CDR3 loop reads CATSDRTGMVNEQFF. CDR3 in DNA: TGTGCCACCAGTGATCGGACAGGGATGGTCAATGAGCAGTTCTTC.

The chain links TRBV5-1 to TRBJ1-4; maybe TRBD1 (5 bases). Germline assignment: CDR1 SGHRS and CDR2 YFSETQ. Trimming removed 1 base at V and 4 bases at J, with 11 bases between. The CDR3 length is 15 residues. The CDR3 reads CASSLFPGRNEKLFF. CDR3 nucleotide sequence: TGCGCCAGCAGCTTGTTCCCAGGGCGTAATGAAAAACTGTTTTTT.

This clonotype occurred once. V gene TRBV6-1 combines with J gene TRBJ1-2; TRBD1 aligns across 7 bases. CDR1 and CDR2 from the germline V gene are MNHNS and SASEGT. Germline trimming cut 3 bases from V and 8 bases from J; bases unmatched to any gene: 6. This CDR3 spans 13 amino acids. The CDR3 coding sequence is TGTGCCAGCAGTGACGACAGGGTTGACGGCTACACCTTC. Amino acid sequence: CASSDDRVDGYTF.

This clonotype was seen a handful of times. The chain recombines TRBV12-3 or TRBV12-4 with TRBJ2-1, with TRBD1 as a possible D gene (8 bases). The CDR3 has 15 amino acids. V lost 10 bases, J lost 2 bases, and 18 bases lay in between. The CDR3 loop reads CATTGGGSAYNEQFF. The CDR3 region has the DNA TGTGCCACCACAGGGGGGGGAAGCGCCTACAATGAGCAGTTCTTC.